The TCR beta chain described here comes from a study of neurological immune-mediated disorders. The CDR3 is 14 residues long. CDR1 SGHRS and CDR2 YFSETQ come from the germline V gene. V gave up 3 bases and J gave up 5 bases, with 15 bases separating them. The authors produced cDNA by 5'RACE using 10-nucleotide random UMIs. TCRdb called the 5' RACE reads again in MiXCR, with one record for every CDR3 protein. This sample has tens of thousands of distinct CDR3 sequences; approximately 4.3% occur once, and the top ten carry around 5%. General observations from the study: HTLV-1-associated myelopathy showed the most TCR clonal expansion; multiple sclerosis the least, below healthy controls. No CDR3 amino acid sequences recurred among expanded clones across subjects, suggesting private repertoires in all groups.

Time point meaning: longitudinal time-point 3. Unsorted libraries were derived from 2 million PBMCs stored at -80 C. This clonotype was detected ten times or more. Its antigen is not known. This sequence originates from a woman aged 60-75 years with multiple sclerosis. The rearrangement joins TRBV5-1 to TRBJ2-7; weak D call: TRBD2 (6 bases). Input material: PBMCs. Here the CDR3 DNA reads TGCGCCAGCAGCTGGGGAGGTGGGTTTGACGAGCAGTACTTC. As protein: CASSWGGGFDEQYF.